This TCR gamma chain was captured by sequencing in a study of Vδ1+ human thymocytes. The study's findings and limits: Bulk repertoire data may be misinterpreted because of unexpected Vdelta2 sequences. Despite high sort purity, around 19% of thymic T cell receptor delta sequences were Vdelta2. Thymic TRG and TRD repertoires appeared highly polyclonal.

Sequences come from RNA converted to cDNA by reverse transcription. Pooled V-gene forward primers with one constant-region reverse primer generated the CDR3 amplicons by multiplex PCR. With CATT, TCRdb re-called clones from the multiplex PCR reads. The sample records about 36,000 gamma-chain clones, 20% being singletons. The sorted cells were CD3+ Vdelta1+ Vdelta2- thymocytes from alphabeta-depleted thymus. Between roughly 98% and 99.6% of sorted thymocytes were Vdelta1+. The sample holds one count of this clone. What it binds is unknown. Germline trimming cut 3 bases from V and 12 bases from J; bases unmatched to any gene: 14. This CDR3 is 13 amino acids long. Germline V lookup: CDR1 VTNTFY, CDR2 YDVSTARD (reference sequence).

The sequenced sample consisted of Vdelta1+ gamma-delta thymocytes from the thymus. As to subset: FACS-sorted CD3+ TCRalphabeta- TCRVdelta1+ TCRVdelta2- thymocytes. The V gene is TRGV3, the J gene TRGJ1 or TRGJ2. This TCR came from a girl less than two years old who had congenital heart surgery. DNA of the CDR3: TGTGCCACCTGGGACTGCTCTCTGCTTCCGAAACTCTTT. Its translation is CATWDCSLLPKLF.